A selection of T cell receptor beta chains follows, all from one sample in a study of T cells in Graves' hyperthyroidism and ophthalmopathy. TCRdb called the multiplex PCR reads again in MiXCR, with one record for every CDR3 protein. This table has more than 350,000 distinct CDR3 sequences, about 15% appearing once. Material: blood. The receptors here all came from a woman aged 25 to 39 with Graves' hyperthyroidism. Each CDR3 is given with its conserved first and last residue. The D gene is left open where the match is weak. Expanded clones are given a class, and other clones once, few, many or no size at all.

J gene,V gene,clone size,D gene,CDR3 DNA,CDR3 protein
TRBJ2-5,TRBV6-2/TRBV6-3,NA,NA,TGTGCCAGCAGCCTAGGGGGAGGGGAGTTTATAGAGACCCAGTACTTC,CASSLGGGEFIETQYF
TRBJ2-1,TRBV4-2,few,NA,TGTGCCAGCAGCCAAGATCGCTTGCGGGGAGGATCTGAGCAGTTCTTC,CASSQDRLRGGSEQFF
TRBJ2-5,TRBV18,NA,TRBD1,TGTGCCAGCTCACCACGGGTGGACAGGGGCCAAGAGACCCAGTACTTC,CASSPRVDRGQETQYF
TRBJ2-1,TRBV30,many,TRBD2,TGTGCCTGGAGTGTACTCCGGACTAGCGGGAGAAATGAGCAGTTCTTC,CAWSVLRTSGRNEQFF
TRBJ1-2,TRBV27,NA,TRBD1,TGTGCCAGCGGGACAGGGGCGTATGGCTACACCTTC,CASGTGAYGYTF
TRBJ2-7,TRBV29-1,few,TRBD2,TGCAGCGTAGAGACTCCCGGGACTAGCGGACACACCTACGAGCAGTACTTC,CSVETPGTSGHTYEQYF
TRBJ1-6,TRBV30,many,NA,TGTGCCTGGACCGGGACCGATAATTCACCCCTCCACTTT,CAWTGTDNSPLHF
TRBJ2-5,TRBV3-1,few,NA,TGTGCCAGCAGCCAAGATATTGCGGGATACCAAGAGACCCAGTACTTC,CASSQDIAGYQETQYF
TRBJ2-7,TRBV11-3,many,TRBD1,TGTGCCAGCAGCTGGACAGGGGGCGACTACTCCTACGAGCAGTACTTC,CASSWTGGDYSYEQYF
TRBJ2-7,TRBV28,once,TRBD2,TGTGCCAGCAGCAAACTAGTGGGAGGGAACCACGAGCAGTACTTC,CASSKLVGGNHEQYF
TRBJ1-2,TRBV2,once,NA,TGTGCCAGCACGAGCACAGGGATATATGGCTACACCTTC,CASTSTGIYGYTF
TRBJ2-1,TRBV12-3/TRBV12-4,NA,NA,TGTGCCAGCAGTTTCTTGACGCCAGCTCAGTTCTTC,CASSFLTPAQFF
TRBJ2-7,TRBV29-1,NA,NA,TGCAGCGTTGAAGAACGCTACGAGCAGTACTTC,CSVEERYEQYF
TRBJ2-2,TRBV30,many,TRBD2,TGTGCCTGGATGGGACTAGCGGACACCGGGGAGCTGTTTTTT,CAWMGLADTGELFF
TRBJ2-3,TRBV20-1,NA,TRBD2,TGCAGTGCTCATAGCGGGAGGGCCACAGATACGCAGTATTTT,CSAHSGRATDTQYF
TRBJ2-7,TRBV10-3,NA,NA,TGTGCCATCAGGGGGGCTCGGAGACAGACCTACGAGCAGTACTTC,CAIRGARRQTYEQYF
TRBJ1-5,TRBV30,many,NA,TGTGCCTGGAGTGTACCAGGAGCAGTAAATCAGCCCCAGCATTTT,CAWSVPGAVNQPQHF
TRBJ2-6,TRBV5-1,NA,TRBD2,TGCGCCAGCAGCTTGGGGGCGGGGGGCGCTGGGGCCAACGTCCTGACTTTC,CASSLGAGGAGANVLTF
TRBJ1-1,TRBV6-2/TRBV6-3,few,NA,TGTGCCAGCAGCCTTCGCGGGGAACTTTTGAACACTGAAGCTTTCTTT,CASSLRGELLNTEAFF
TRBJ1-5,TRBV20-1,NA,NA,TGCAGTGCTAGAGATGGGACGGAAAATCGGCCCCAGCATTTT,CSARDGTENRPQHF
TRBJ2-5,TRBV24-1,many,NA,TGTGCCACCAGTACAGGAGAGACCCAGTACTTC,CATSTGETQYF
TRBJ1-3,TRBV20-1,NA,NA,TGCAGTGCTAGAGATCAGTTAGGAGCTGGAAACACCATATATTTT,CSARDQLGAGNTIYF
TRBJ1-1,TRBV3-1,many,NA,TGTGCCAGCAGCCTACCGGACAGGAACACTGAAGCTTTCTTT,CASSLPDRNTEAFF
TRBJ2-3,TRBV28,few,NA,TGTGCCAGCAGTGTAATCCCCTCAGTAAGCACGCAGTATTTT,CASSVIPSVSTQYF
TRBJ2-2,TRBV24-1,NA,TRBD1,TGTGCCACCAGTGATCCCTCTGGGGGACAGGGCAACACCGGGGAGCTGTTTTTT,CATSDPSGGQGNTGELFF
TRBJ2-1,TRBV29-1,few,NA,TGCAGCGCTTACAGGTCGGGACAGCAGTTCTTC,CSAYRSGQQFF
TRBJ2-1,TRBV3-1,few,NA,TGTGCCAGCAGCTTGTTAGGGCTAGACAATGAGCAGTTCTTC,CASSLLGLDNEQFF
TRBJ2-7,TRBV11-2,many,NA,TGTGCCAGCAGCTTAGGTCCGGCGGGCTACGAGCAGTACTTC,CASSLGPAGYEQYF